The entry below describes one T cell receptor (beta chain). The antigen is unknown. The CDR3 extends over 14 amino acids. Germline V gene lookup returns CDR1 GTSNPN and CDR2 SVGIG (reference sequence). The V gene end was trimmed by 2 bases and the J gene end by 5 bases; junction bases not matched to a gene: 5. Produced via immunoSEQ multiplex PCR; TCRdb's table is partial and in-frame only. Here the sample spans over 120,000 clones, roughly 93% being singletons. The sample is drawn from a study of T cell responses to AZD1222 COVID-19 vaccine. Study results and limitations: Unmutated regions of variants are reportedly targeted by nearly half of spike-specific TCRs. Sampled repertoires all dated from after the peak T cell response. Possibly, clonal diversity was underestimated; donors were largely white British and included more females.

The V and J genes are TRBV30 and TRBJ1-1; 10 positions agree with TRBD1. This receptor was taken from an adult in good health. Material: peripheral blood, obtained on day 0 of AZD1222 vaccination. This chain's CDR3 is CAWSRQGARTEAFF. CDR3 coding DNA: TGTGCCTGGAGTCGACAGGGGGCAAGGACTGAAGCTTTCTTT.